A single sample is the source of the 9 T cell receptor beta chains below, sequenced in a study of tumor-infiltrating lymphocytes in primary liver carcinoma. The roughly 17-31 mg bulk tissue piece was not sorted before simultaneous RNA and DNA extraction. TCR beta cDNA was reverse-transcribed from 500 ng of total RNA. The reaction used a constant-region primer and ProtoScript II reverse transcriptase. Each TCR beta library was derived from three nested multiplex PCR rounds that employed slightly modified ARM-PCR. Two initial PCR rounds of around 10 cycles each paired TRBV1-TRBV30 forward primers with a C-beta reverse primer. MiXCR, run by TCRdb on the multiplex PCR reads, gives a single entry per CDR3 protein. The data hold over 100,000 distinct CDR3 sequences, with around 70% observed a single time. Sequenced sample: tumor-adjacent normal liver tissue. Every receptor here comes from an older woman with primary liver carcinoma and hepatitis B virus infection.

The gene calls are TRBV28 and TRBJ2-7, with D maybe TRBD1 (7 bases). The CDR3 contains 15 residues. CDR1 MDHEN and CDR2 SYDVKM come from the germline V gene. Trimming cost V 6 bases and J 2 bases, with 17 bases left between them. The CDR3 sequence is CASSRPRDRAYEQYF. The DNA of the CDR3 is TGTGCCAGCAGCCGCCCGCGGGACAGAGCCTACGAGCAGTACTTC. The whole variable domain, remainder taken from reference TRBV28 and TRBJ2-7, is DVKVTQSSRYLVKRTGEKVFLECVQDMDHENMFWYRQDPGLGLRLIYFSYDVKMKEKGDIPEGYSVSREKKERFSLILESASTNQTSMYLCASSRPRDRAYEQYFGPGTRLTVT.

V gene TRBV4-2 combines with J gene TRBJ2-7, with D uncertain. Per germline, CDR1 LGHNA and CDR2 YNFKEQ. The CDR3 length is 13 residues. V lost 4 bases and J lost 2, with 9 bases in between. The CDR3 DNA reads TGTGCCAGCAGCCCCTGTTTACCCTACGAGCAGTACTTC. Residues: CASSPCLPYEQYF.

Of note for this clonotype: One end of the junction fails to match germline, which may point to a read error. V gene TRBV10-2 combines with J gene TRBJ1-1, with D uncertain. The V gene's germline CDR1 is WSHSY and CDR2 SAAADI. The length of the CDR3 is 13 residues. The CDR3 loop is CANTPSGNTKAFF. CDR3 bases: TGCGCCAACACCCCCAGTGGGAACACTAAAGCTTTCTTT.

As regards this clonotype: Mismatch with germline at one junction end may stem from a read error. The rearrangement uses TRBV5-4 and TRBJ2-1; D possibly uses TRBD1 or TRBD2 (6 bases each). Germline CDR1 is SGHNT and CDR2 is YYREEE (reference sequence). The CDR3 loop spans 12 amino acids. The CDR3 coding sequence is TGTGACAGCACCCTAGGGGGGAATGAGCAGTTTTTC. Translating gives CDSTLGGNEQFF.

This chain connects TRBV6-1 to TRBJ1-6, with 9 bases matching TRBD1. V was pared by 7 bases and J by 3 bases, with 7 bases of the junction left unmatched. The germline CDR1 and CDR2 sequences are MNHNS and SASEGT. The CDR3 sequence is 16 residues long. This CDR3 reads CASTIQGAGYNSPLHF. The CDR3 region has the DNA TGTGCCAGCACTATACAGGGGGCAGGCTATAATTCACCCCTCCACTTT.

In its sample, this clonotype was seen many times. CDR3 coding DNA: TGCGCCAGCAGCTTGGGAGGACGGGGATTGGCTGAAGCTTTCTTT. Protein product: CASSLGGRGLAEAFF. The chain couples TRBV5-1 to TRBJ1-1; D is ambiguous. Trimming took off 0 bases at V and 6 bases at J, with 15 bases between the two ends. Germline lookup yields CDR1 SGHRS and CDR2 YFSETQ. This CDR3 spans 15 amino acids.

As to this clonotype: The conserved phenylalanine or tryptophan normally closing the CDR3 is absent here, so this likely arose from a read error. The rearrangement uses TRBV11-2 and TRBJ1-6; D might be TRBD1 (5 bases). The CDR3 length is 15 residues. Germline values: CDR1 SGHAT, CDR2 FQNNGV. V was cut by 1 base and J by 6 bases, with 10 bases left in between. In DNA, the CDR3 is TGTGCCAGCAGCTTAGGAACAGGAGGTAATTCACCCCTCCACTGT. Its protein is CASSLGTGGNSPLHC.

Notes on this clonotype: At one of its ends the junction is not consistent with the germline gene, which may arise from a read error. This chain connects TRBV11-2 to TRBJ2-3; D not certain. From germline, CDR1 is SGHAT and CDR2 FQNNGV. This CDR3 contains 11 residues. The CDR3: CTSSMGDTQYF. As DNA, the CDR3 is TGTACCAGTAGCATGGGAGATACGCAGTATTTT.

In the case of this clonotype: Being one base from a much bigger clone, this may be a read error. The chain recombines TRBV7-9 with TRBJ1-4; D unclear. V was pared by 8 bases and J by 6 bases, with 19 bases between. This CDR3 contains 15 residues. Germline V gene sequence: CDR1 SEHNR, CDR2 FQNEAQ (reference sequence). The CDR3 loop reads CASCLARMRDEKLFF. The CDR3 bases are TGTGCCAGCTGCCTAGCGCGGATGCGTGATGAAAAACTGTTTTTT.